Below, 19 T cell receptor beta chains from the same sample are listed, as sequenced in a study of response to subunit inactivated influenza vaccine. TCRdb fed the RT-PCR reads into MiXCR, producing one record per CDR3 protein. The table includes hundreds of thousands of distinct CDR3 sequences, approximately 16% detected once. The sample consisted of CD4+ T cells sorted from PBMCs, taken around 25 months after vaccination. The receptors were sampled from a man aged 45 to 75 who received an inactivated influenza vaccine.

The J gene is TRBJ2-3, the V gene TRBV5-1; D uncertain. The CDR3 consists of 14 residues. V was trimmed by 4 bases and J by 2 bases, leaving 11 bases between them. Germline values: CDR1 SGHRS, CDR2 YFSETQ. The CDR3 nucleotides read TGCGCCAGCAGCCTACAGACCGACACAGATACGCAGTATTTT. As protein: CASSLQTDTDTQYF.

The rearrangement links TRBV7-2 to TRBJ2-7; TRBD1 might be the D (6 bases). V dropped 2 bases and J dropped 3 bases, with 14 bases sitting between them. CDR3 length: 15 amino acids. The germline CDR1 and CDR2 sequences are SGHTA and FQGNSA. This chain's CDR3 is CASSLLQGSVYEQYF. CDR3 DNA sequence: TGTGCCAGCAGCTTACTCCAGGGGTCTGTCTACGAGCAGTACTTC.

V usage is TRBV10-3 and J usage is TRBJ1-6; D unclear. The CDR3 has 15 residues. Trimming pared 7 bases from V and 4 bases from J, leaving 14 bases between. Germline V gives CDR1 ENHRY, CDR2 SYGVKD. In nucleotides, the CDR3 is TGTGCCATCAAGGAAACGGATACTTATAATTCACCCCTCCACTTT. It specifies CAIKETDTYNSPLHF.

This clonotype came up a few times. V is TRBV21-1 and J is TRBJ1-6; TRBD1, the table's D call, was not compared with the DNA. TRBV21-1 is marked as a pseudogene. The CDR3 extends over 15 amino acids. CDR3 nucleotide sequence: TGTGCCAGCAGCCCGGGACAGGCGTATAATTCACCCCTCCACTTT. It yields the protein CASSPGQAYNSPLHF.

With regard to this clonotype: One end of the junction varies from germline; a read error may be responsible. Here the CDR3 reads CAGSPAGSNYGYTF. CDR3 nucleotides: TGTGCCGGCAGTCCAGCCGGCAGTAACTATGGCTACACCTTC. This chain joins TRBV28 and TRBJ1-2, with D unclear. Germline CDR1 MDHEN, CDR2 SYDVKM. The CDR3 totals 14 residues.

This clonotype was recorded a few times. Here the CDR3 reads CASSGTGDSNQPQHF. In DNA form, the CDR3 reads TGTGCCAGCAGCGGGACAGGGGATAGTAATCAGCCCCAGCATTTT. This chain links TRBV2 with TRBJ1-5, with 10 bases identical to TRBD1. V was pared by 6 bases and J by 4 bases, with 6 bases of the junction left unmatched. The CDR3 has 15 amino acids. The germline V gene has CDR1 SNHLY and CDR2 FYNNEI.

The chain links TRBV4-2 to TRBJ2-1, with a possible D match to TRBD2 (5 bases). Looked up from germline, CDR1 is LGHNA and CDR2 is YNFKEQ. The CDR3 has 14 amino acids. Trimming removed 2 bases from V and 5 bases from J, with 10 bases in between. This CDR3 is CASSQYGVNNEQFF. In nucleotides, the CDR3 is TGTGCCAGCAGCCAATACGGGGTAAACAATGAGCAGTTCTTC.

This clonotype was recorded a few times. The chain is built from TRBV20-1 and TRBJ1-1, with TRBD1 matching 8 bases. Germline lookup yields CDR1 DFQATT and CDR2 SNEGSKA (reference sequence). With 0 bases clipped from V and 1 base from J, the junction kept 1 base outside the gene matches. This CDR3 has 14 amino acids. DNA for the CDR3: TGCAGTGCTAGAGAAGACAGGGGGAACACTGAAGCTTTCTTT. Its translation is CSAREDRGNTEAFF.

The gene calls are TRBV20-1 and TRBJ1-1; TRBD1 is a possible D gene (5 bases). Per the germline V gene, CDR1 is DFQATT and CDR2 is SNEGSKA (reference sequence). Trimming took 5 bases from V and 7 from J, leaving 11 bases between them. This CDR3 spans 11 amino acids. CDR3 nucleotide sequence: TGCAGTGCTCGGGGACGAGGTGAAGCTTTCTTT. Translating gives CSARGRGEAFF.

This clonotype was observed many times. The chain is built from TRBV29-1 and TRBJ2-2; a weak D match, TRBD2 (5 bases). Germline CDR1 is SQVTM and CDR2 is ANQGSEA. There are 14 residues in the CDR3. The ends were cut back, 7 bases at V and 1 base at J, with 13 bases in the middle. The CDR3 is CSGSVGGNTGELFF. The CDR3 nucleotides are TGCAGCGGGTCAGTAGGAGGGAACACCGGGGAGCTGTTTTTT.

This clonotype was detected ten times or more. The chain employs TRBV12-3 or TRBV12-4 and TRBJ2-2; D gene unclear. The germline V and J ends were trimmed by 4 bases and 6 bases, with 18 bases remaining between them. The CDR3 has 16 residues. CDR3 residues: CASSSLAAVGSGELFF. CDR3 nucleotide sequence: TGTGCCAGCAGTTCCTTGGCGGCAGTAGGTTCCGGGGAGCTGTTTTTT.

The chain links TRBV15 to TRBJ2-5; tentative D call: TRBD2 (5 bases). This CDR3 has 15 residues. Germline assignment: CDR1 LNHNV and CDR2 YYDKDF (reference sequence). Trimming pared 1 base from V and 5 bases from J, leaving 14 bases between. The CDR3 nucleotides read TGTGCCACCAGCAGAGGAGGGCAGCGCGGGGAGACCCAGTACTTC. It translates to CATSRGGQRGETQYF.

The J gene is TRBJ2-7, the V gene TRBV5-1, with 7 bases aligning to TRBD1. The length of the CDR3 is 17 residues. The V and J ends lost 4 bases and 0 bases, in that order; junction bases with no gene match: 13. Germline CDR1 SGHRS, CDR2 YFSETQ. CDR3 amino acids: CASSPAQGQRSSYEQYF. The DNA for the CDR3 is TGCGCCAGCAGCCCAGCCCAGGGACAGAGGAGCTCCTACGAGCAGTACTTC.

This clonotype was detected a few times. The rearrangement links TRBV12-3 or TRBV12-4 to TRBJ1-1; D is unclear. The CDR3 is made up of 14 amino acids. V was cut by 5 bases and J by 4 bases, with 14 bases left in between. The CDR3 DNA is TGTGCCAGCAGTCTCGACCGAAGTAGCACTGAAGCTTTCTTT. Residues: CASSLDRSSTEAFF.

This clonotype was counted only a few times. The V gene is TRBV6-5, the J gene TRBJ2-3; 11 bases are shared with TRBD2. J gave up 7 bases and V 3 bases, and 12 bases lay outside the gene matches. The CDR3 is made up of 17 amino acids. Looked up from germline, CDR1 is MNHEY and CDR2 is SVGAGI. The CDR3 region has the DNA TGTGCCAGCAGTTATGGTGTTAGCGGGAGGGCCGGGCATACGCAGTATTTT. Translation: CASSYGVSGRAGHTQYF.

This clonotype showed up many times. This chain uses TRBV2 with TRBJ2-3; the match to TRBD1 covers 10 bases. V lost 6 bases and J lost 6; bases outside the gene matches: 6. The CDR3 contains 14 residues. CDR1 and CDR2 (germline): SNHLY, FYNNEI. CDR3 in amino acids: CASSRDRGSDTQYF. The CDR3 DNA is TGTGCCAGCAGCCGGGACAGGGGTTCTGATACGCAGTATTTT. The full variable domain, its missing parts supplied by reference TRBV2 and TRBJ2-3, is EPEVTQTPSHQVTQMGQEVILRCVPISNHLYFYWYRQILGQKVEFLVSFYNNEISEKSEIFDDQFSVERPDGSNFTLKIRSTKLEDSAMYFCASSRDRGSDTQYFGPGTRLTVL.

The chain recombines TRBV20-1 with TRBJ1-1; 8 bases fit TRBD1. Germline V gene data show CDR1 as DFQATT and CDR2 as SNEGSKA (reference sequence). Trimming took 5 bases from V and 0 from J; bases not matched to a gene: 8. The CDR3 has 15 residues. Written as DNA, the CDR3 is TGCAGTGCTGCACAGGGGGTCGCGATGAACACTGAAGCTTTCTTT. Protein sequence: CSAAQGVAMNTEAFF.

The genes are TRBV3-1 and TRBJ2-1; TRBD1 matches 7 bases. V was clipped by 1 base and J by 5 bases; unmatched bases: 20. The germline V gene encodes CDR1 LGHDT and CDR2 YNNKEL (reference sequence). The CDR3 consists of 20 residues. Written as DNA, the CDR3 is TGTGCCAGCAGCCAAGTTCTAATAGCAGCAGGGACAGCCTCTAACAATGAGCAGTTCTTC. This translates into CASSQVLIAAGTASNNEQFF.

This clonotype has more than one count but fewer than ten. This sequence joins TRBV18 and TRBJ1-2; D is unclear. The length of the CDR3 is 15 residues. Germline V gene sequence: CDR1 KGHSH, CDR2 LQKENI. V gave up 2 bases and J gave up 7 bases, with 17 bases separating them. CDR3 sequence: CASSPGSDLAFGYTF. The CDR3 nucleotides are TGTGCCAGCTCACCAGGTTCGGATCTAGCCTTTGGCTACACCTTC.